The clone carrying this T cell receptor beta chain showed up just a few times. Its antigen remains unknown. This sample is drawn from a study of beta chain features in type 1 diabetes. The wider study: All samples together contributed about 100,000,000 sorted cells for examination. Notes on the study in general: VDJ junctions sequenced from type 1 diabetes patients showed fewer insertions and more deletions. PCR might favor shorter templates, but any such skew would affect patients and controls equally. Shortening that was moderate but significant affected the TCRB CDR3s of Type 1 diabetes patients in all four CD4+ subsets.

Expressed TCRB transcripts were sequenced after all isolated RNA was converted to cDNA. Some clones are missing from TCRdb's copy, which holds only in-frame ones; the method was immunoSEQ multiplex PCR. The sample contains about 150,000 clones, under 11% of which appear only once. This TCR came from a young man in good health. Specimen: naive CD4+ T cells from blood.

The DNA for the CDR3 is TGTGCCAGCAGTACCCGCGGCGCTAACTATGGCTACACCTTC. Amino acids: CASSTRGANYGYTF. This chain joins TRBV25-1 and TRBJ1-2; D unclear. Germline CDR1 is MGHDK and CDR2 is SYGVNS. Trimming pared 5 bases from V and 0 bases from J, leaving 10 bases between. The CDR3 length is 14 residues.